This TCR beta chain came from a study of CDR3 diversity in severe acne (dated by TCRdb to the late 2010s). There are 17 amino acids in the CDR3, from cysteine to phenylalanine inclusive. Only the CDR3 portion is preserved as DNA: 51 bases, with reading frame beginning at the first base. CDR1 and CDR2 (DFQATT, SNEGSKA) derive from the germline V gene (reference sequence). Trimming leaves V shorter by 5 bases and J shorter by 4 bases, with the junction holding 17 bases beyond the gene matches. Libraries were constructed by PCR. Sequencing instrument: Illumina HiSeq 2000. TCRdb cleaned the public reads at Q25 with fastp, built clones with MiXCR and kept in-frame beta chains. CDR3 protein duplicates are merged, each entry listing the most common genes and DNA. The sample table records over 90,000 distinct CDR3 sequences; approximately 47% of these occur just once. The ten top clones hold approximately 13% of the sample.

Remarks on this clonotype: It lacks a known antigen. This clone may be a read error of a much larger clone one base away.

The specimen was blood. The TCR comes from a male donor with acne. In this chain, TRBV20-1 is recombined with TRBJ2-3; TRBD2 fits 8 bases in the junction. The CDR3 in this case is CSADQPLLAEVADTQYF. The DNA is TGCAGTGCTGACCAACCACTACTAGCGGAGGTGGCAGATACGCAGTATTTT.